Given below is one T cell receptor beta chain in context. Original data processing: Estimates of nucleated cell counts were drawn from the amplification of reference gene primers. Some clones are missing from TCRdb's copy, which holds only in-frame ones; the method was immunoSEQ multiplex PCR. V, J and clone size reflect that table, while D and trimming were determined from the DNA. The sample yields about 90,000 clones, about 80% seen once. These data originate in a study of blood T cell repertoires in COVID-19. Study at large: Whether acute or convalescent, the COVID-19 samples came from the United States, Italy and Spain. PBMCs, B-cell-depleted T cells, or T cells provided the cDNA or gDNA that made up the material.

The V end lost 5 bases, the J end lost 4 bases, and 23 bases lay between the germline ends. This CDR3 has 17 residues. CDR1 and CDR2 (germline): SNHLY, FYNNEI. The clonotype originates from a man aged 70-80 years with acute or convalescent COVID-19. The sequenced material came from peripheral blood. The V gene is TRBV2, the J gene TRBJ1-2; D is undetermined. Here the CDR3 DNA reads TGTGCCAGCAGTCGAACAGACCGGACGGAGGGAGTCTATGGCTACACCTTC. It encodes CASSRTDRTEGVYGYTF. The full variable domain, rest sourced from reference TRBV2 and TRBJ1-2, is EPEVTQTPSHQVTQMGQEVILRCVPISNHLYFYWYRQILGQKVEFLVSFYNNEISEKSEIFDDQFSVERPDGSNFTLKIRSTKLEDSAMYFCASSRTDRTEGVYGYTFGSGTRLTVV.